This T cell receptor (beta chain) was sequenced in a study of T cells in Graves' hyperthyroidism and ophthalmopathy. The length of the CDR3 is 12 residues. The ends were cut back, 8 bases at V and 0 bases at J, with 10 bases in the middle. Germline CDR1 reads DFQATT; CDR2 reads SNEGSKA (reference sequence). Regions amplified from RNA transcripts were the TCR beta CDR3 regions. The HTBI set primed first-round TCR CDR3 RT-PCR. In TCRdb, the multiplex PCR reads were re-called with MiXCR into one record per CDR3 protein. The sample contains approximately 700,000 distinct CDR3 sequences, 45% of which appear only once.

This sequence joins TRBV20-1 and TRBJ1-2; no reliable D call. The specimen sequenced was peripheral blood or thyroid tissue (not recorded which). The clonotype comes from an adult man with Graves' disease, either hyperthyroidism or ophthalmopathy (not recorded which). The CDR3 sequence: CSSNPSNYGYTF. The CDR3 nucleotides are TGCAGTTCCAACCCCTCTAACTATGGCTACACCTTC.